This T cell receptor beta chain is drawn from a study of cytomegalovirus exposure and HLA in healthy donors. Turning to this clone: Its antigen is currently unknown.

PCR employed 60 Vbeta and 13 Jbeta primers. The assay was immunoSEQ multiplex PCR, and TCRdb's table has in-frame clones only and misses some. The sample carries 150,000 or so clones, approximately 86% recorded once. Regarding the study as a whole: Sequences of the TCR beta chain were said to predict the HLA-A and HLA-B alleles of most subjects accurately.

Germline V CDR1 and CDR2: GTSNPN, SVGIG (reference sequence). The V end was cut by 2 bases, the J end by 5 bases, with 16 bases between. The CDR3 spans 15 residues. Sequenced: PBMCs. The TCR comes from a woman aged 18-35 years in good health and CMV-seronegative. The V gene is TRBV30, the J gene TRBJ1-5; D unclear. CDR3 in DNA: TGTGCCTGGAGTCTAAAGGGAGATCGGTATCAGCCCCAGCATTTT. Amino acids: CAWSLKGDRYQPQHF.